The present T cell receptor (beta chain) was sequenced within a study of neurological immune-mediated disorders. Overall study results and limits: No expanded-clone CDR3 amino acid sequence recurred across subjects, suggesting private TCR-beta repertoires.

This clonotype was detected ten times or more. The antigen remains unidentified. Time point meaning: longitudinal time-point 2. This CDR3 is built from 13 residues. Germline CDR1 is DFQATT and CDR2 is SNEGSKA (reference sequence). V was trimmed by 6 bases and J by 5 bases, leaving 16 bases between them. 5'RACE employing 10-nucleotide random UMIs yielded the cDNA. MiXCR was run by TCRdb on the 5' RACE reads, yielding one entry per CDR3 protein. The profile shows about 90,000 distinct CDR3 sequences, 13% of them singletons. This chain links TRBV20-1 with TRBJ1-2; maybe TRBD1 (6 bases). This TCR came from a female donor with HTLV-1-associated myelopathy (HAM/TSP). Sequencing input: PBMCs. CDR3 residues: CSAPSGGRYGYTF. The CDR3, as DNA: TGCAGTGCCCCCTCCGGGGGGCGATATGGCTACACCTTC.